Sequencing of this T cell receptor beta chain was carried out in a study of molecular identifiers for immune sequencing clone quantification (dated by TCRdb to the late 2010s). Concerning the study at large: For a replicate experiment, the RNA from either around 20,000 or 100,000 naive CD8 T cells was divided into five aliquots, and four of those aliquots went on to sequencing. This methods study used CD8 T cells to benchmark TCR RNA copy counting and molecular-identifier clustering-based TCR repertoire sequencing (MIDCIRS).

This clonotype was observed many times. Its antigen specificity is not known. No clone much larger than this one lies a single base away; base qualities are absent. What the authors observed across the whole study: In CMV-specific effector cells, clones with more than 20 RNA copies accounted for over 98% of molecules, whereas in naive cells such clones accounted for under 1%. Naive libraries contained spiked-in Jurkat TCR RNA (approximately nine copies' worth), which is not part of the donor repertoire. A single cell's worth of spiked-in Jurkat TCR RNA was reported detectable even among approximately 930,000 naive CD8 T cells. Without barcode sub-clustering, chimeric consensus sequences inflated TCR diversity; chimeras reached as high as 47%. Modeling estimated around 3.2 recovered TCR RNA copies per cell, compared with about 10 by digital PCR, which implies around 30% capture efficiency. The sizes of highly expanded clones could end up underestimated when identical TCR molecules share a barcode.

From the cysteine through the phenylalanine, the CDR3 covers 12 amino acids. The only DNA kept is the CDR3, 36 bases in frame from the first base. Cut back by 8 bases and 10 bases, the V and J ends lie 18 bases apart. The CDR1 and CDR2 encoded by the germline V gene are SGHTA and FQGNSA. Libraries of naive CD8 T cells were generated from around 20,000 to 1,000,000 sorted cells, with 10%, 30% or 50% of the purified RNA used. Naive CD8 T cells were FACS-sorted as CD8+CD4-CCR7+CD45RA+ on a BD FACSAria II into RLT Plus buffer. Detection sensitivity was tested by spiking Jurkat RNA equal to over 8 TCR copies' worth into samples containing roughly 18,000-1,000,000 naive CD8 T cells. Enrichment of CD8 T cells was performed with RosetteSep CD8+ T Cell Enrichment Cocktail and Ficoll-Paque, after which ACK red cell lysis was carried out. The library was made by PCR. Reads for this sample came from an Illumina HiSeq 4000. Bulk TCR libraries were prepared as previously described, using TCR primers listed in Table S5. Purification of total RNA was performed with the Qiagen AllPrep DNA/RNA kit. Before any analysis, reads coming from multiple sequencing runs of the same library were combined into one pool. Turning to the authors' computational methods: Reads were retained only if an exact TCR constant sequence was present, and the retained reads were trimmed to 150 nt and grouped according to their 12-nt molecular barcodes. Reads in each barcode group were sub-clustered using a 15% Levenshtein threshold, and a quality-weighted consensus sequence was built for each RNA molecule. Non-functional sequences were excluded, and lower-count sequences lying one edit away from another sequence were also excluded. On the basis of fitting two negative binomial distributions, barcode sub-clusters with fewer than 20% of the maximum read count were discarded. TCRdb handled the public reads itself, with Q25 trimming in fastp and clone calling in MiXCR, and kept productive beta chains. When rows share a CDR3 protein, they turn into one entry using the most common DNA and genes. These V and J calls are TCRdb output, not the study's own analysis. For this sample there are over 60,000 distinct CDR3 sequences; around 20% appear just once. About 1.5% of the sample lies in the top ten.

The receptor's source is a human donor in good health. Some libraries in this study had Jurkat cell RNA spiked in. Input material: naive CD8+ T cells from blood, with Jurkat cell RNA spiked in. In light of the paper, this sample's cell subset or site label describes: FACS-sorted CD8+CD4-CCR7+CD45RA+ naive T cells. This receptor chain uses TRBV7-2 and TRBJ2-7; no D segment can be confidently identified. The sequenced DNA: TGTGCCAGCCGCAATCCCTTGGGAATACAGTACTTC. The translation is CASRNPLGIQYF.